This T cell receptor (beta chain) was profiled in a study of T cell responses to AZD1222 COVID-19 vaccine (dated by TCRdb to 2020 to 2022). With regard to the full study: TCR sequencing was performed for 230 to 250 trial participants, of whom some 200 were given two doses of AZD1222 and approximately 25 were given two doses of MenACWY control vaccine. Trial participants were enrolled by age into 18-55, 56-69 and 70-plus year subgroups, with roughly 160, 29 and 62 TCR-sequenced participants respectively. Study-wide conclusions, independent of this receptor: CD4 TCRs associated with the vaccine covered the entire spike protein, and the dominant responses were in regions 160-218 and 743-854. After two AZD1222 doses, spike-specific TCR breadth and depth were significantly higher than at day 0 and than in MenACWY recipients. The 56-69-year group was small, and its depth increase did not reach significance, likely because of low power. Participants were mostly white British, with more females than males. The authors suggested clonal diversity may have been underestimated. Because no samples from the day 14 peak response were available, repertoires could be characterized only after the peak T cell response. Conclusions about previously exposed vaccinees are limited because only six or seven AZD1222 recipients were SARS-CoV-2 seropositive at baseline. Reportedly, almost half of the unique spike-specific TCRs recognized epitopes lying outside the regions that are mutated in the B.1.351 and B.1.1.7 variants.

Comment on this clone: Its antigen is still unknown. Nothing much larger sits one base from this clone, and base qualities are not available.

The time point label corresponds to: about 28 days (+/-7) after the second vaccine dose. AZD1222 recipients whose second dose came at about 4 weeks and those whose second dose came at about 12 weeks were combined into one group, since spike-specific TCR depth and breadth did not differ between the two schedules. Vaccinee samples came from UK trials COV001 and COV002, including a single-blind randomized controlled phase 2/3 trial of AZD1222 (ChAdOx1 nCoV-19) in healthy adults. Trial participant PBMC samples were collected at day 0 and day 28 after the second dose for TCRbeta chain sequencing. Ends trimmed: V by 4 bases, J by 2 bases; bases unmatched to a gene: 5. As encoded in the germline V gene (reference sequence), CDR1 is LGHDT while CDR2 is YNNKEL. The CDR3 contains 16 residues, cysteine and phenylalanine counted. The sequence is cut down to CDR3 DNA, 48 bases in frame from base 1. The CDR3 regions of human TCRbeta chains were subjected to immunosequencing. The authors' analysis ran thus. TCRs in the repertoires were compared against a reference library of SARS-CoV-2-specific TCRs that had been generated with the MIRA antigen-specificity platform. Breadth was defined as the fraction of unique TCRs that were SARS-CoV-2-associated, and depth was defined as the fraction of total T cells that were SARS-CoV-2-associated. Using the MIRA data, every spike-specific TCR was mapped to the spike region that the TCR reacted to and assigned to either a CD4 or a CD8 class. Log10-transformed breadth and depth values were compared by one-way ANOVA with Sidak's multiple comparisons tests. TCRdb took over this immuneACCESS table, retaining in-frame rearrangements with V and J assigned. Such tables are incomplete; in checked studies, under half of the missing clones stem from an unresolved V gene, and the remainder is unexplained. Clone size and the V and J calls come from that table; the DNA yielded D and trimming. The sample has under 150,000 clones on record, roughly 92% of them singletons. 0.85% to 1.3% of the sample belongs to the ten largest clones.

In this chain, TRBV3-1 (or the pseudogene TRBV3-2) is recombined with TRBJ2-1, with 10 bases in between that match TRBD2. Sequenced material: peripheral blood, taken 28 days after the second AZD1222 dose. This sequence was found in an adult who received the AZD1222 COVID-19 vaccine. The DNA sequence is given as TGTGCCAGCAGCCCTAAAGCGGGAGGGACCTACAATGAGCAGTTCTTC. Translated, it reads CASSPKAGGTYNEQFF.